Presented here are 2 T cell receptor beta chains from one specimen sequenced in a study of T cells in Graves' hyperthyroidism and ophthalmopathy. Using RNA transcripts as the source, TCR beta CDR3 regions were amplified. The HTBI primer set was used in a first-round RT-PCR of the TCR CDR3. TCRdb re-called the multiplex PCR reads through MiXCR, storing one row per CDR3 protein. This table has hundreds of thousands of distinct CDR3 sequences, around 17% appearing once. The sequenced sample consisted of blood. The receptors come from a woman aged 18-29 years with Graves' hyperthyroidism.

This clonotype was detected many times. V gene TRBV7-2 combines with J gene TRBJ2-1; 14 bases line up with TRBD2. The V segment lost 2 bases and the J segment 7 bases; nucleotides outside the gene matches: 10. Per the germline V gene, CDR1 is SGHTA and CDR2 is FQGNSA. CDR3 length: 18 amino acids. CDR3 amino acids: CASSLYGSGTSGRNEQFF. For the CDR3, the DNA is TGTGCCAGCAGCTTATACGGTTCCGGGACTAGCGGGAGAAATGAGCAGTTCTTC.

A few counts support this clonotype. The V gene is TRBV19, the J gene TRBJ2-7, with TRBD2 matching 13 bases. Germline V gene data show CDR1 as LNHDA and CDR2 as SQIVND (reference sequence). V shed 6 bases, J shed 3 bases, and the junction held 8 bases outside the gene matches. This CDR3 spans 16 amino acids. CDR3 DNA: TGTGCCAGTAGCTCTTCCGGGACTAGCGGGATCTACGAGCAGTACTTC. The encoded protein is CASSSSGTSGIYEQYF.